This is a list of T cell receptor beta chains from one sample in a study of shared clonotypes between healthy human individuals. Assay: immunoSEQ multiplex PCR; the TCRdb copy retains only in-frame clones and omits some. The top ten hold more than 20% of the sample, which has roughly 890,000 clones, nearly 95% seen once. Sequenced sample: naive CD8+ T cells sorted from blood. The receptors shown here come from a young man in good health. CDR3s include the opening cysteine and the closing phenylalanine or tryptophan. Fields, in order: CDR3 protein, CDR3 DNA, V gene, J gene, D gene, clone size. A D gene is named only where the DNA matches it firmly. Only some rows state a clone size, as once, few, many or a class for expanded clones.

cdr3_aa: CASSLDGHSSYNEQFF; cdr3_nt: TGCGCCAGCAGCTTGGACGGACACAGCTCCTACAATGAGCAGTTCTTC; v_call: TRBV5-1; j_call: TRBJ2-1; d_call: .; clone_size: .
cdr3_aa: CASSYMVGPLNTEAFF; cdr3_nt: TGTGCCAGCAGTTATATGGTGGGGCCGTTGAACACTGAAGCTTTCTTT; v_call: TRBV6-5; j_call: TRBJ1-1; d_call: .; clone_size: few
cdr3_aa: CASSQDPLGRGEKLFF; cdr3_nt: TGCGCCAGCAGCCAAGATCCATTGGGGAGGGGGGAAAAACTGTTTTTT; v_call: TRBV4-3; j_call: TRBJ1-4; d_call: .; clone_size: .
cdr3_aa: CAWDTFSGANVLTF; cdr3_nt: TGTGCCTGGGACACCTTCTCTGGGGCCAACGTCCTGACTTTC; v_call: TRBV30; j_call: TRBJ2-6; d_call: .; clone_size: .
cdr3_aa: CASSLASSDTQYF; cdr3_nt: TGTGCCAGCAGCTTAGCGAGCTCAGATACGCAGTATTTT; v_call: TRBV7-9; j_call: TRBJ2-3; d_call: .; clone_size: .
cdr3_aa: CASSSEIGDTQYF; cdr3_nt: TGTGCCAGCAGCTCCGAAATTGGAGATACGCAGTATTTT; v_call: TRBV11-2; j_call: TRBJ2-3; d_call: .; clone_size: .
cdr3_aa: CASREQVNNYGYTF; cdr3_nt: TGTGCCAGCAGGGAACAGGTGAATAACTATGGCTACACCTTC; v_call: TRBV6-6; j_call: TRBJ1-2; d_call: .; clone_size: .
cdr3_aa: CATGSLTATEEAFF; cdr3_nt: TGTGCCACCGGTTCACTTACAGCTACCGAAGAAGCTTTCTTT; v_call: TRBV10-3; j_call: TRBJ1-1; d_call: .; clone_size: .
cdr3_aa: CASRNLGGTGELFF; cdr3_nt: TGTGCCAGTAGGAACCTCGGGGGCACCGGGGAGCTGTTTTTT; v_call: TRBV19; j_call: TRBJ2-2; d_call: .; clone_size: .
cdr3_aa: CASSALAGGPQETQYF; cdr3_nt: TGTGCCAGCAGCGCCTTAGCGGGAGGGCCCCAAGAGACCCAGTACTTC; v_call: TRBV7-9; j_call: TRBJ2-5; d_call: TRBD2; clone_size: .
cdr3_aa: CASSSTYPRTSDNEQFF; cdr3_nt: TGTGCCAGCAGCTCCACCTACCCTAGGACTAGCGACAATGAGCAGTTCTTC; v_call: TRBV7-9; j_call: TRBJ2-1; d_call: TRBD2; clone_size: .
cdr3_aa: CASSLISGRTLYNEQFF; cdr3_nt: TGTGCCAGCAGTTTAATCAGCGGGAGGACCCTATACAATGAGCAGTTCTTC; v_call: TRBV27; j_call: TRBJ2-1; d_call: TRBD2; clone_size: .
cdr3_aa: CASSPGQGSYEQYF; cdr3_nt: TGCGCCAGCAGCCCGGGACAGGGATCCTACGAGCAGTACTTC; v_call: TRBV4-1; j_call: TRBJ2-7; d_call: TRBD1; clone_size: .
cdr3_aa: CASSRGHTDQPQHF; cdr3_nt: TGTGCCAGCAGTCGCGGACATACAGATCAGCCCCAGCATTTT; v_call: TRBV28; j_call: TRBJ1-5; d_call: .; clone_size: .
cdr3_aa: CASSLLSASGRGEEDTQYF; cdr3_nt: TGTGCCAGCAGCCTACTGAGTGCTAGCGGGAGAGGGGAAGAAGATACGCAGTATTTT; v_call: TRBV7-9; j_call: TRBJ2-3; d_call: TRBD2; clone_size: .